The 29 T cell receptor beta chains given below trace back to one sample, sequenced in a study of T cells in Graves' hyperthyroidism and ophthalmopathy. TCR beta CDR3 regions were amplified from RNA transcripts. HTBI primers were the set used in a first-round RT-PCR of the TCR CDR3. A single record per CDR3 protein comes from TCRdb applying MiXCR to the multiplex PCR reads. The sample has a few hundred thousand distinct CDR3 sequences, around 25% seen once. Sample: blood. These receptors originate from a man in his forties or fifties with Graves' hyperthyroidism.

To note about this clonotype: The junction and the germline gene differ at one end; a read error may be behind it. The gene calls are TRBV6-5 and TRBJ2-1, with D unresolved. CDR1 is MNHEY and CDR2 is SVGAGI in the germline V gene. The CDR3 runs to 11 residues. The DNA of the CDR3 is TGTGCCAGCAGTTATCGCAATGAGCAGTCCTTC. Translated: CASSYRNEQSF.

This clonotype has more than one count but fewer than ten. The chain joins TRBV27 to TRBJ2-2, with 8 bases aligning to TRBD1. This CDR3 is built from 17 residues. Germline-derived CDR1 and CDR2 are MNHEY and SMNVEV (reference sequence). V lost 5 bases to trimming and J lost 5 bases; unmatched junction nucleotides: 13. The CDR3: CASSQRTGSGHTGELFF. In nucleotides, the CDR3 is TGTGCCAGCAGTCAAAGGACAGGGTCGGGTCATACCGGGGAGCTGTTTTTT.

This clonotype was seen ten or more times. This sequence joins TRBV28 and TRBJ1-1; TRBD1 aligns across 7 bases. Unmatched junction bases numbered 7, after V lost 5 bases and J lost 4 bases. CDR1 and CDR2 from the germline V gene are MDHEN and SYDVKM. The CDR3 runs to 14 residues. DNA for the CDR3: TGTGCCAGCAGTCGACAGGGTAGGGGCACTGAAGCTTTCTTT. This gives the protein CASSRQGRGTEAFF. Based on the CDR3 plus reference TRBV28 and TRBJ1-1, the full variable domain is DVKVTQSSRYLVKRTGEKVFLECVQDMDHENMFWYRQDPGLGLRLIYFSYDVKMKEKGDIPEGYSVSREKKERFSLILESASTNQTSMYLCASSRQGRGTEAFFGQGTRLTVV.

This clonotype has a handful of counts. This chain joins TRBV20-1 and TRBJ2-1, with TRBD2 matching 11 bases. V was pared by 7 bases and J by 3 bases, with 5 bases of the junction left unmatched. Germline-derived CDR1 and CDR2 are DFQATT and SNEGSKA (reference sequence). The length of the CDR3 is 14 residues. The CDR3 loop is CSDQLAGVYNEQFF. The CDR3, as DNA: TGCAGTGACCAACTAGCGGGGGTCTACAATGAGCAGTTCTTC.

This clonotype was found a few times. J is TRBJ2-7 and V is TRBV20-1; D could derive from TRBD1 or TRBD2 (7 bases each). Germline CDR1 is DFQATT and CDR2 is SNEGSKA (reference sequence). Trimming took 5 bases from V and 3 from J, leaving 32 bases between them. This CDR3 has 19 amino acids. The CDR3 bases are TGCAGTGCTCACCCAGGGTTCTACAGCGGGGACAGTATAAACTACGAGCAGTACTTC. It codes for CSAHPGFYSGDSINYEQYF.

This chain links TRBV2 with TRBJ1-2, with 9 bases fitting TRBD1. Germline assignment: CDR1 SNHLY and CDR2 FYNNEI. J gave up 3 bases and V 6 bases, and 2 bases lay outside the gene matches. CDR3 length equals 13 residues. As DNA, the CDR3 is TGTGCCAGCAGCAGACAGGGGGACTATGGCTACACCTTC. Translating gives CASSRQGDYGYTF.

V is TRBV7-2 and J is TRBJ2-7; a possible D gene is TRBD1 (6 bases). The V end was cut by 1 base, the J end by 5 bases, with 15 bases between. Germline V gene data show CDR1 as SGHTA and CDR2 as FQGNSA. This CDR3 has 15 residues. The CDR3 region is CASSLDRAVANEQYF. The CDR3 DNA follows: TGTGCCAGCAGCTTAGACAGGGCGGTAGCTAACGAGCAGTACTTC. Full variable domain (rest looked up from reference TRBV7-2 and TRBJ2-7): GAGVSQSPSNKVTEKGKDVELRCDPISGHTALYWYRQSLGQGLEFLIYFQGNSAPDKSGLPSDRFSAERTGGSVSTLTIQRTQQEDSAVYLCASSLDRAVANEQYFGPGTRLTVT.

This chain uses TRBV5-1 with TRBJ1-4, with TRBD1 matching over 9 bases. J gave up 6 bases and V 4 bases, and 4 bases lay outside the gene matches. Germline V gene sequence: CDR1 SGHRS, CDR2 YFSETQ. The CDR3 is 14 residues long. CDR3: CASSLDRGDEKLFF. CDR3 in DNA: TGCGCCAGCAGCCTGGACAGGGGAGATGAAAAACTGTTTTTT. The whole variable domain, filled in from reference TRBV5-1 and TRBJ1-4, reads KAGVTQTPRYLIKTRGQQVTLSCSPISGHRSVSWYQQTPGQGLQFLFEYFSETQRNKGNFPGRFSGRQFSNSRSEMNVSTLELGDSALYLCASSLDRGDEKLFFGSGTQLSVL.

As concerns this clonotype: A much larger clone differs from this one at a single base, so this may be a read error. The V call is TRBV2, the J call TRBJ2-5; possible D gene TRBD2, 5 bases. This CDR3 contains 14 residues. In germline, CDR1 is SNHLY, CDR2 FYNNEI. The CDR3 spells CASTGRGNQGTQYF. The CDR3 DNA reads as TGTGCCAGCACGGGTAGAGGGAACCAAGGGACCCAGTACTTC.

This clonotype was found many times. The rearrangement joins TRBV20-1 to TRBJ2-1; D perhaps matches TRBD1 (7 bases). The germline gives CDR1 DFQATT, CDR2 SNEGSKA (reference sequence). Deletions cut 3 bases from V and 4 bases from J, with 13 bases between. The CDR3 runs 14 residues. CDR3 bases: TGCAGTGCTAGCCGCGGGACAGAGTACAATGAGCAGTTCTTC. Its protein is CSASRGTEYNEQFF.

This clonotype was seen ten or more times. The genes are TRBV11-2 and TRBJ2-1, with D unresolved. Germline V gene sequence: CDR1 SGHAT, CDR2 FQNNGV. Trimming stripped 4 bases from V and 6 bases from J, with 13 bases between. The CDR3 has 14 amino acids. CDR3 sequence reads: CASSSAVSTNEQFF. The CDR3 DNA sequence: TGTGCCAGCAGCTCCGCCGTGAGCACCAATGAGCAGTTCTTC.

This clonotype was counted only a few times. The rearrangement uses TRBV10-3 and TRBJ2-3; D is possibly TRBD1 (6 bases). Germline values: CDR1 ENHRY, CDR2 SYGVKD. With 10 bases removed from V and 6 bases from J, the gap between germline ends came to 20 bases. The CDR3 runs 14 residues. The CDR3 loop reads CATQDSITRDTQYF. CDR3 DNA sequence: TGTGCCACCCAGGACAGCATCACGCGTGATACGCAGTATTTT.

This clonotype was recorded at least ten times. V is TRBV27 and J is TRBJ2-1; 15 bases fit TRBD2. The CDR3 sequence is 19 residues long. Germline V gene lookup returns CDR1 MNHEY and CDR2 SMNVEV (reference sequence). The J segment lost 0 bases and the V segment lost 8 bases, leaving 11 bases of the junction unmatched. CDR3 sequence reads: CASQPPGLAGGSSYNEQFF. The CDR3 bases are TGTGCCAGCCAACCTCCGGGACTAGCGGGAGGAAGCTCCTACAATGAGCAGTTCTTC.

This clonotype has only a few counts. The DNA of the CDR3 is TGTGCCAGCAGCATGACTAGCGGGGATAACAATGAGCAGTTCTTC. Its translation is CASSMTSGDNNEQFF. The V gene is TRBV13, the J gene TRBJ2-1; 11 nucleotides align to TRBD2. The CDR3 length is 15 residues. V was clipped by 5 bases and J by 5 bases; unmatched bases: 5. Germline CDR1 PRHDT, CDR2 FYEKMQ (reference sequence). The whole variable domain, filled in from reference TRBV13 and TRBJ2-1, reads AAGVIQSPRHLIKEKRETATLKCYPIPRHDTVYWYQQGPGQDPQFLISFYEKMQSDKGSIPDRFSAQQFSDYHSELNMSSLELGDSALYFCASSMTSGDNNEQFFGPGTRLTVL.

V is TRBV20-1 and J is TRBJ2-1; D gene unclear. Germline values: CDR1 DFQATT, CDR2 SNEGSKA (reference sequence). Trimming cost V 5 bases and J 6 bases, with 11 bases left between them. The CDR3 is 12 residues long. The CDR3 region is CSASHSFNEQFF. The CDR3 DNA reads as TGCAGTGCTTCCCATAGTTTCAATGAGCAGTTCTTC.

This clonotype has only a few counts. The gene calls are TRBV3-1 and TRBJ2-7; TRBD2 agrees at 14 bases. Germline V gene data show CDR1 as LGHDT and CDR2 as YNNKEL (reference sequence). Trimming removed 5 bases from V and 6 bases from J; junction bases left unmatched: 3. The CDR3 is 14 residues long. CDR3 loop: CASSGTSGSPEQYF. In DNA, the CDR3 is TGTGCCAGCAGCGGGACTAGCGGGAGTCCCGAGCAGTACTTC.

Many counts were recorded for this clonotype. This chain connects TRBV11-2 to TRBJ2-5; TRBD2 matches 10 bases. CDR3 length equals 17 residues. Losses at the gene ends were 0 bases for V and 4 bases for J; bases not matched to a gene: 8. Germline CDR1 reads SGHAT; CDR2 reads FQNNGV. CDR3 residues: CASSLELAGGLAETQYF. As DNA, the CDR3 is TGTGCCAGCAGCTTAGAGTTAGCGGGAGGCCTGGCAGAGACCCAGTACTTC.

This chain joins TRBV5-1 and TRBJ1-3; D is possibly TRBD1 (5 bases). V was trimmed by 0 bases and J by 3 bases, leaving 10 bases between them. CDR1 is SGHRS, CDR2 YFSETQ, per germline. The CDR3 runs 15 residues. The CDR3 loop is CASSLASGGGNTIYF. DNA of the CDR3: TGCGCCAGCAGCTTGGCCAGCGGGGGTGGAAACACCATATATTTT.

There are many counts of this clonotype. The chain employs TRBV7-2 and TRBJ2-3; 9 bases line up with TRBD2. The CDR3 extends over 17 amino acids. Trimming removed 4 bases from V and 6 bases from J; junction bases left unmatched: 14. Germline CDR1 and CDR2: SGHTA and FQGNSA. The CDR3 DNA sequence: TGTGCCAGCAGCTCCCAGGGGGGGACTAGCCGTTGGGATACGCAGTATTTT. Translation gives CASSSQGGTSRWDTQYF.

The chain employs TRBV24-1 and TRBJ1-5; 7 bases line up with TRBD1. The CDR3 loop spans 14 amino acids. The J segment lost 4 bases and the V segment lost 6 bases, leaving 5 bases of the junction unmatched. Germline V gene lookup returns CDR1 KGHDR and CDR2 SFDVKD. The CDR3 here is CATSPGTVNQPQHF. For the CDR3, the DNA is TGTGCCACCAGTCCAGGGACAGTAAATCAGCCCCAGCATTTT.

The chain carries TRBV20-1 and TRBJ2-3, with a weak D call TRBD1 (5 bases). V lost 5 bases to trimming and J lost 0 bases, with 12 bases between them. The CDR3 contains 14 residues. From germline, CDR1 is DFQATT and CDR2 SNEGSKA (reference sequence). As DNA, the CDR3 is TGCAGTGCTGCGACAGACCCTAGCACAGATACGCAGTATTTT. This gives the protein CSAATDPSTDTQYF.

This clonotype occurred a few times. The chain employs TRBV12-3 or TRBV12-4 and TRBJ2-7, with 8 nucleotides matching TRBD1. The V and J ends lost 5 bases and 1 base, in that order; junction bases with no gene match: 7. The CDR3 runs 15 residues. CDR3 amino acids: CASSQTGGRSYEQYF. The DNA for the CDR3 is TGTGCCAGCAGTCAAACAGGGGGTCGGTCCTACGAGCAGTACTTC.

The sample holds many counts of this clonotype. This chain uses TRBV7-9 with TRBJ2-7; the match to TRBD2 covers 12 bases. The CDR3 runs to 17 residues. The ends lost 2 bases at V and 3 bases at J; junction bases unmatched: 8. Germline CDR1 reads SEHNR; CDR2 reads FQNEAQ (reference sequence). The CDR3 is CASSLYEWTSGDYEQYF. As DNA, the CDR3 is TGTGCCAGCAGCTTATACGAGTGGACTAGCGGGGACTACGAGCAGTACTTC. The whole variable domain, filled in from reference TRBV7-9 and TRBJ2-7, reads DTGVSQNPRHKITKRGQNVTFRCDPISEHNRLYWYRQTLGQGPEFLTYFQNEAQLEKSRLLSDRFSAERPKGSFSTLEIQRTEQGDSAMYLCASSLYEWTSGDYEQYFGPGTRLTVT.

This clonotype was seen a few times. CDR3 nucleotide sequence: TGCGCCAGCAGCCAAGGTAGCGGGAGTAACTACGAGCAGTACTTC. It codes for CASSQGSGSNYEQYF. The V and J genes are TRBV4-1 and TRBJ2-7, with 9 nucleotides matching TRBD2. This CDR3 has 15 residues. Per germline, CDR1 MGHRA and CDR2 YSYEKL. Trimming removed 1 base from V and 3 bases from J; junction bases left unmatched: 4.

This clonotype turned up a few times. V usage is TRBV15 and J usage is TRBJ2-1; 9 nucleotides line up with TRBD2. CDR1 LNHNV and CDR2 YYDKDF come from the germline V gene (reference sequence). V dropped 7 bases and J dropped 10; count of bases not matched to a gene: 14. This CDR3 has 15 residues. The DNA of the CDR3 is TGTGCCACCACCCAAGGGACTAGCTATAAAAGAGAGCAGTTCTTC. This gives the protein CATTQGTSYKREQFF.

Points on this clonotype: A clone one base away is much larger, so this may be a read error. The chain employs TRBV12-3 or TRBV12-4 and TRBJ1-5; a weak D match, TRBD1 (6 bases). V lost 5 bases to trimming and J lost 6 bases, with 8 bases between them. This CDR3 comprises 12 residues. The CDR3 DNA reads TGTGCCAGCAGTCAGGACAGTCAGCCCCAGCATTTT. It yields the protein CASSQDSQPQHF.

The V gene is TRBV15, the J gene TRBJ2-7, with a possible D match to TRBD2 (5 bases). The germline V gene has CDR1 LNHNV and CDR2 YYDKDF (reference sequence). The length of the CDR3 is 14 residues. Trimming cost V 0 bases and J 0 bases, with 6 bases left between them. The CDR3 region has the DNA TGTGCCACCAGCAGAGAGCGGGCCTCCTACGAGCAGTACTTC. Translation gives CATSRERASYEQYF.

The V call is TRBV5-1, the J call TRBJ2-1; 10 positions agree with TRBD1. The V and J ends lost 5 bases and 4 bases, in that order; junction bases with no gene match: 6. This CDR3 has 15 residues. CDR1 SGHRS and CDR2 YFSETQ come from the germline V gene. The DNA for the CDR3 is TGCGCCAGCAGGGAAATGGGACAGGGGTACAATGAGCAGTTCTTC. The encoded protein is CASREMGQGYNEQFF.

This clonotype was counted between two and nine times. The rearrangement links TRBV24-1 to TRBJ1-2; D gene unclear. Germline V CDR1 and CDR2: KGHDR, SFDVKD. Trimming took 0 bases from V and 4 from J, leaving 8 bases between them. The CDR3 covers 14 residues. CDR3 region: CATSDLGLTYGYTF. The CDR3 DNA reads TGTGCCACCAGTGATTTGGGCCTGACCTATGGCTACACCTTC.